This record concerns one TCR beta chain sequence. The CDR3 is 15 residues long. V lost 0 bases to trimming and J lost 5 bases, with 12 bases between them. Germline lookup yields CDR1 SGHVS and CDR2 FNYEAQ. Data came from immunoSEQ multiplex PCR; TCRdb stores just in-frame clones and leaves some out. The table has about half a million clones, 89% seen once. The sample originates from a study of blood T cell repertoires in COVID-19. Study at large: The origin of the acute and convalescent COVID-19 samples was the United States, Italy and Spain.

The chain carries TRBV7-6 and TRBJ2-3; possibly TRBD2 for D (5 bases). The TCR originated in a man aged 18 to 30 with COVID-19, enrolled during active disease. Sequenced input: peripheral blood. CDR3 sequence (DNA): TGTGCCAGCAGCTTAGCGAGGCTAGCTTTAGATACGCAGTATTTT. Translated, it gives CASSLARLALDTQYF.